This section outlines one TCR beta chain sequence together with its context. Antigen specificity is unknown. The source of the sample is a study of graft-versus-host responses after intestinal transplantation. Germline values: CDR1 SGDLS, CDR2 YYNGEE. The V end was cut by 3 bases, the J end by 6 bases, with 16 bases between. The CDR3 totals 15 residues. The method was immunoSEQ multiplex PCR; TCRdb's version includes in-frame clones alone and lacks a portion of them. The data show roughly 69,000 clones, roughly 90% seen once. Whole-study findings and limits: Those patients showing graft-donor T cell macrochimerism displayed high graft-versus-host to host-versus-graft clonal ratios in allografts. Early post-transplant falls in HvG clones accompanied the peak levels of circulating GvH clones.

The rearrangement joins TRBV9 to TRBJ2-1, with D tentatively TRBD2 (7 bases). The source of this sequence is a human patient who received an intestinal transplant, so some T cells may come from the graft donor. Sequenced here: bone marrow, sampled less than 750 days after intestinal transplantation. As DNA, the CDR3 is TGTGCCAGCAGCGATAGGGGGGAGGGCCGCAATGAGCAGTTCTTC. Protein: CASSDRGEGRNEQFF.